A selection of T cell receptor beta chains follows, all from one sample in a study of cytomegalovirus exposure and HLA in healthy donors. Some clones are missing from TCRdb's copy, which holds only in-frame ones; the method was immunoSEQ multiplex PCR. The table lists about 120,000 clones, more than 70% of them singletons. Material: PBMCs. The receptors were gathered from a woman in her sixties or seventies in good health and CMV-seropositive. CDR3s include the opening cysteine and the closing phenylalanine or tryptophan. The D gene is left open where the match is weak. Size is omitted from some rows. Given values are once, few, many or a class for expanded clones.

TRBV5-4	-	TRBJ1-1	-	CASSFGQGNTEAFF	-
TRBV28	-	TRBJ1-4	-	CASSYGHLIGEKLFF	TGTGCCAGCAGTTATGGACATTTAATTGGTGAAAAACTGTTTTTT
TRBV10-3	TRBD1	TRBJ2-1	-	CAIKGQGSYEQFF	TGTGCCATCAAGGGACAGGGGAGCTATGAGCAGTTCTTC
TRBV4-2	TRBD2	TRBJ2-3	-	CASSQAPPPAGGTDTQYF	TGTGCCAGCAGCCAAGCTCCCCCCCCAGCGGGAGGCACAGATACGCAGTATTTT
TRBV5-4	TRBD2	TRBJ2-3	-	CASSLVLAGGDTQYF	TGTGCCAGCAGCTTGGTCCTAGCGGGAGGAGATACGCAGTATTTT
TRBV6-6	TRBD1	TRBJ2-1	-	CASNPDRGPSYNEQFF	TGTGCCAGCAACCCAGACAGGGGGCCCTCCTACAATGAGCAGTTCTTC
TRBV11-3	TRBD2	TRBJ2-1	once	CASSPAAGVGGEQFF	TGTGCCAGCAGCCCGGCCGCGGGAGTCGGTGGTGAGCAGTTCTTC
TRBV5-1	-	TRBJ2-5	-	CASSQTGILLETQYF	TGCGCCAGCAGTCAGACAGGTATCCTCCTGGAGACCCAGTACTTC
TRBV18	-	TRBJ2-3	-	CASSLARTDTQYF	TGTGCCAGCTCACTAGCGCGGACAGATACGCAGTATTTT
TRBV4-2	TRBD2	TRBJ2-1	-	CASSRISTGTSGWGGDEQFF	TGTGCCAGCAGCCGAATAAGCACCGGGACTAGCGGGTGGGGGGGGGATGAGCAGTTCTTC
TRBV5-4	-	TRBJ2-5	-	CASSLDGEGETQYF	TGTGCCAGCAGCTTGGACGGAGAGGGAGAGACCCAGTACTTC
TRBV28	-	TRBJ1-1	-	CASSLFPSIGGEAFF	TGTGCCAGCAGTTTATTTCCCTCTATAGGGGGTGAAGCTTTCTTT
TRBV11-2	-	TRBJ2-3	-	CASSRLVDTQYF	TGTGCCAGCAGCCGATTAGTAGATACGCAGTATTTT
TRBV6-5	-	TRBJ1-1	-	CASSYSNLRGNTEAFF	TGTGCCAGCAGTTACTCGAACCTACGGGGGAACACTGAAGCTTTCTTT
TRBV9	-	TRBJ1-1	once	CASSWDMNSMNTEAFF	TGTGCCAGCAGCTGGGACATGAATTCAATGAACACTGAAGCTTTCTTT
TRBV7-6	TRBD2	TRBJ2-1	-	CASSLGEGRDNEQFF	TGTGCCAGCAGCTTAGGTGAAGGGAGGGACAATGAGCAGTTCTTC
TRBV6-4	TRBD2	TRBJ2-5	-	CASRRLAGPETQYF	TGTGCCAGCAGAAGACTAGCGGGCCCGGAGACCCAGTACTTC
TRBV27	TRBD1	TRBJ2-7	-	CASSLGGQVGYEQYF	TGTGCCAGCAGTCTCGGGGGACAGGTAGGGTACGAGCAGTACTTC
TRBV6-1	TRBD1	TRBJ2-3	-	CASNMRTGRTQYF	TGTGCCAGCAACATGAGGACAGGGCGAACGCAGTATTTT
TRBV11-2	-	TRBJ1-2	-	CASSLANYRETNYGYTF	TGTGCCAGCAGCTTGGCTAATTACAGGGAAACTAACTATGGCTACACCTTC
TRBV10-3	TRBD1	TRBJ1-2	-	CAIQGTGYGYTF	TGTGCCATCCAAGGGACAGGGTATGGCTACACCTTC
TRBV27	-	TRBJ1-2	once	CASSLQGLYGYTF	TGTGCCAGCAGTTTACAGGGTCTCTATGGCTACACCTTC
TRBV28	TRBD2	TRBJ2-5	-	CASSSPPGGYFWAQYF	TGTGCCAGTAGTTCACCTCCGGGGGGGTATTTTTGGGCCCAGTACTTC
TRBV10-1	-	TRBJ2-3	-	CASRSRVGDAAQYF	TGCGCCAGCCGGTCGAGGGTCGGAGATGCTGCGCAGTATTTT
TRBV14	-	TRBJ1-1	-	CASSQSGNTEAFF	TGTGCCAGCAGCCAGTCGGGGAACACTGAAGCTTTCTTT
TRBV6-5	-	TRBJ1-2	-	CASTPTGVYGYTF	TGTGCCAGCACACCGACAGGCGTCTATGGCTACACCTTC
TRBV7-9	-	TRBJ1-4	-	CSSSSHRKSEEKLFF	TGTTCCAGCAGCTCACACAGGAAGAGCGAGGAAAAACTGTTTTTT